The 5 T cell receptor beta chains below all came from one sample that was sequenced in a study of blood T cell repertoires in COVID-19 (dated by TCRdb to 2020 to 2021). Libraries were built with the immunoSEQ multiplex PCR assay. The immuneACCESS repertoire file appears here via TCRdb, limited to in-frame rearrangements. These files lack a portion of the clones; in checked studies, under half of the deficit traces to unresolved V genes, and the cause of the others is not known. For this sample there are 60,000 or so clones; about 80% appear just once. The top ten constitute about a fifth of the sample. The sequencing sample was made of peripheral blood. These TCRs come from a man aged 30-40 years with COVID-19, enrolled during active disease.

The rearrangement uses TRBV12-3 or TRBV12-4 and TRBJ2-7; tentative D call: TRBD1 (6 bases). Trimming took 6 bases from V and 3 from J, leaving 12 bases between them. This CDR3 contains 13 residues. CDR3 in amino acids: CASRNGQLYEQYF. CDR3 bases: TGTGCCAGCAGAAATGGACAGCTCTACGAGCAGTACTTC.

The chain has TRBV7-3 and TRBJ2-3; TRBD2 matches 9 bases. Trimming cost V 5 bases and J 5 bases; bases outside gene matches: 11. The CDR3 has 16 residues. Per germline, CDR1 SGHTA and CDR2 FQGTGA. CDR3 coding DNA: TGTGCCAGCAGCCCCCGGATAGCGGGGGTTGTAGATACGCAGTATTTT. It translates to CASSPRIAGVVDTQYF.

The rearrangement uses TRBV14 and TRBJ2-5, with D perhaps TRBD2 (6 bases). The CDR3 loop spans 15 amino acids. Germline assignment: CDR1 SGHDN and CDR2 FVKESK. Between the trimmed V and J ends, which lost 3 bases and 5 bases, there was a span of 16 bases. The CDR3 nucleotides read TGTGCCAGCAGCCAGGGGCGACTAGACTGGGAGACCCAGTACTTC. Translating it yields CASSQGRLDWETQYF.

J is TRBJ1-4 and V is TRBV10-3, with 7 bases that match TRBD1. After removal of 3 bases from V and 8 bases from J, the junction contained 9 bases not matched to a gene. The germline gives CDR1 ENHRY, CDR2 SYGVKD. The CDR3 totals 15 residues. The CDR3 DNA is TGTGCCATCAGTGATATACAGGGGTACGGCGAAAAACTGTTTTTT. Translated, it gives CAISDIQGYGEKLFF.

The rearrangement links TRBV5-1 to TRBJ2-3, with TRBD2 matching 10 bases. Germline V CDR1 and CDR2: SGHRS, YFSETQ. The V and J ends lost 0 bases and 1 base, in that order; junction bases with no gene match: 2. There are 16 residues in the CDR3. The chain's CDR3 is CASSLVAGGGTDTQYF. The CDR3 DNA reads TGCGCCAGCAGCTTGGTAGCGGGAGGCGGCACAGATACGCAGTATTTT. Full variable domain (rest looked up from reference TRBV5-1 and TRBJ2-3): KAGVTQTPRYLIKTRGQQVTLSCSPISGHRSVSWYQQTPGQGLQFLFEYFSETQRNKGNFPGRFSGRQFSNSRSEMNVSTLELGDSALYLCASSLVAGGGTDTQYFGPGTRLTVL.